This TCR beta chain appears in the sequencing data of a study of blood T cells in healthy people across ages. Through a sample-barcoded 5' primer and a J-beta primer mix, a second PCR was run for roughly 7 to 11 cycles. A single record per CDR3 protein comes from TCRdb applying MiXCR to the 5' RACE reads. The profile shows about 1,800,000 distinct CDR3 sequences, under 30% of them singletons. This CDR3 spans 15 amino acids. CDR1 LGHDT and CDR2 YNNKEL come from the germline V gene (reference sequence). The germline V and J ends were trimmed by 0 bases and 6 bases, with 14 bases remaining between them.

This rearrangement joins TRBV3-1 to TRBJ1-2; D is ambiguous. This receptor was obtained from a woman between 25 and 40 years old in good health. The specimen was blood. The CDR3 spells CASSQDSKGGNGYTF. Written as DNA, the CDR3 is TGTGCCAGCAGCCAAGATTCGAAGGGAGGGAATGGCTACACCTTC.